The T cell receptor beta chain under discussion was sequenced for a study of control samples from healthy donors and cancer patients. The V gene lost 5 bases and the J gene lost 7 bases, with 14 bases spanning the gap. The CDR3 consists of 13 residues. CDR1 is MNHNY and CDR2 is SVGAGI in the germline V gene (reference sequence). Sequencing used immunoSEQ multiplex PCR; TCRdb keeps in-frame clones, though not all of them. Altogether roughly 120,000 clones are present, 90% being singletons, with the ten largest covering 4% to 5.5%. The clonotype originates from a human donor in good health. The donor label of this sample is uncertain. Input material: blood. J is TRBJ1-1 and V is TRBV6-6; perhaps TRBD1 as D (5 bases). Written as DNA, the CDR3 is TGTGCCAGCAGTCATCAGGGTAACGTTGAAGCTTTCTTT. Encoded protein: CASSHQGNVEAFF.